Sequencing of this T cell receptor beta chain was carried out in a study of T cell repertoires in cytomegalovirus infection. Study results and caveats: Clonotypes of TCR beta that were HLA-C-restricted and CMV-specific dominated the ex vivo response.

TCRdb re-called the reads through MiXCR, storing one row per CDR3 protein. The table records some 590,000 distinct CDR3 sequences, around 40% of them present only once. On this clonotype: The antigen is undetermined.

Trimming took 0 bases from V and 5 from J, leaving 14 bases between them. The CDR3 extends over 15 amino acids. The germline CDR1 and CDR2 sequences are SGHTS and YDEGEE. The V and J genes are TRBV5-8 and TRBJ2-5; D is unclear. This TCR derives from a human donor in good health (CMV status not recorded). Some clones in this sample may be carry-over from other donors' samples. The sample consisted of cultured PBMCs, taken from culture after CMV antigen stimulation. CDR3: CASSLVLEPRETQYF. The CDR3 region has the DNA TGTGCCAGCAGCTTGGTGTTAGAGCCCAGGGAGACCCAGTACTTC. The whole variable domain, filled in from reference TRBV5-8 and TRBJ2-5, reads EAGVTQSPTHLIKTRGQQATLRCSPISGHTSVYWYQQALGLGLQFLLWYDEGEERNRGNFPPRFSGRQFPNYSSELNVNALELEDSALYLCASSLVLEPRETQYFGPGTRLLVL.